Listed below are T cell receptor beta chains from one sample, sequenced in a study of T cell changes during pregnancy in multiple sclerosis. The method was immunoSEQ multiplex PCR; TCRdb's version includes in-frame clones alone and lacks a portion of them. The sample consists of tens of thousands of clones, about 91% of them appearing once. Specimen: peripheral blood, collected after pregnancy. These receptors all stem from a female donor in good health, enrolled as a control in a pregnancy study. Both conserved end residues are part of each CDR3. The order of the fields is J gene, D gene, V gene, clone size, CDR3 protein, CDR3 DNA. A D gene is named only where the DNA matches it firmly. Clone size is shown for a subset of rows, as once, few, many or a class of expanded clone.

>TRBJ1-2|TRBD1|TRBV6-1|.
CASSALGTGGGYTF
TGTGCCAGCAGTGCCCTGGGGACAGGGGGAGGCTACACCTTC
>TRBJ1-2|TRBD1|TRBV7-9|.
CASSLALRTGFGGGYTF
TGTGCCAGCAGCTTAGCTCTTCGGACAGGCTTCGGGGGTGGCTACACCTTC
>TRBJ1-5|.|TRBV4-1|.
CASSQPGARGPSEAQPQHF
TGCGCCAGCAGCCAACCTGGGGCGCGGGGACCCTCTGAGGCTCAGCCCCAGCATTTT
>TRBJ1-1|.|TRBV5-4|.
CASSLGIGTEAFF
TGTGCCAGCAGCTTGGGGATCGGGACTGAAGCTTTCTTT
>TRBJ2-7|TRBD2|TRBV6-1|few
CAGDDSGRAQEQYF
TGTGCCGGCGATGATAGCGGGAGGGCCCAAGAGCAGTACTTC
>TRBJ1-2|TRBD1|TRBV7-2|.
CASSPRTGLEGYTF
TGTGCCAGCAGCCCCCGGACAGGGTTAGAAGGCTACACCTTC
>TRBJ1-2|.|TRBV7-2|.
CASSPPQGYGYTF
TGTGCCAGCAGCCCCCCGCAGGGCTATGGCTACACCTTC
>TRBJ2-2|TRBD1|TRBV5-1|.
CASRPGTGGTGELFF
TGCGCCAGCAGGCCCGGGACAGGGGGCACCGGGGAGCTGTTTTTT
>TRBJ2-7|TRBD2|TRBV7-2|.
CASSLEGLAGPQYF
TGTGCCAGCAGCTTAGAGGGACTAGCGGGACCCCAGTACTTC
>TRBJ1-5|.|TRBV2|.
CASSEADRSNQPQHF
TGTGCCAGCAGTGAAGCCGACAGAAGTAATCAGCCCCAGCATTTT
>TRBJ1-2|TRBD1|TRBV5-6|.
CASSPTGGYGYTF
TGTGCCAGCAGCCCGACAGGGGGTTATGGCTACACCTTC
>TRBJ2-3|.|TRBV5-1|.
CASSSRGRESQYF
TGCGCCAGCAGCAGTAGGGGGAGGGAGTCGCAGTATTTT
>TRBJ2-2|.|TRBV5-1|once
CASSLVQARTGELFF
TGCGCCAGCAGCTTGGTGCAGGCTCGCACCGGGGAGCTGTTTTTT
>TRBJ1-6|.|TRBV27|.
CASSLTARRNGNSPLHF
TGTGCCAGCAGTTTGACAGCACGACGTAACGGGAATTCACCCCTCCACTTT
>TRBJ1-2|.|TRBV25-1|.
CASNPPCVRVRGYTF
TGTGCCAGCAACCCACCTTGCGTGAGGGTGCGGGGCTACACCTTC
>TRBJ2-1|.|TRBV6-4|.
CASSDETNNEQFF
TGTGCCAGCAGTGATGAGACTAACAATGAGCAGTTCTTC
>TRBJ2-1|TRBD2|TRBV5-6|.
CASSLETSPSSYNEQFF
TGTGCCAGCAGCTTGGAGACTAGCCCGAGCTCCTACAATGAGCAGTTCTTC
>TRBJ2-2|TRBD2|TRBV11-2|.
CASSLRAGAGELFF
TGTGCCAGCAGCTTACGGGCGGGAGCCGGGGAGCTGTTTTTT
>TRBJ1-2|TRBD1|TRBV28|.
CASSSTGEPNYGYTF
TGTGCCAGCAGTTCTACAGGGGAACCCAACTATGGCTACACCTTC
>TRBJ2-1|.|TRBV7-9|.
CASSPRKADNEQFF
TGTGCCAGCAGCCCCCGGAAGGCGGACAATGAGCAGTTCTTC
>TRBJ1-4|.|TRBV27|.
CASSLLREGGTNEKLFF
TGTGCCAGCAGTTTATTGAGGGAAGGGGGAACTAATGAAAAACTGTTTTTT
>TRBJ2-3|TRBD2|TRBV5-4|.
CASSAGLAGGTDTQYF
TGTGCCAGCAGCGCTGGACTAGCGGGGGGAACAGATACGCAGTATTTT